This note documents a single TCR beta chain sequence. The antigen is undetermined. Germline CDR1 SGDLS, CDR2 YYNGEE. This CDR3 has 14 amino acids. PCR involved 60 Vbeta and 13 Jbeta primers. The data were produced by immunoSEQ multiplex PCR, yet TCRdb's version contains in-frame clones alone and is incomplete. The table records around 140,000 clones, roughly 80% of them present only once. This entry is derived from a study of cytomegalovirus exposure and HLA in healthy donors. Study-level information: Among 150 million to 200 million T cells, an earlier analysis found roughly 120 million unique TCR beta sequences. Out of several hundred genotyped donors, roughly 83% belonged to the Caucasian-associated ancestry cluster. Study-wide findings and caveats: A link between a missense DCLRE1C variant and TCR beta V- and J-gene trimming emerged from a later analysis. Most TCR beta V segments were productive about 90% or about 30% of the time in an earlier analysis.

The specimen sequenced was PBMCs. The chain carries TRBV9 and TRBJ2-5, with D tentatively TRBD2 (5 bases). The tail of the sequence fits TRBJ2-7 better, so the J call may be wrong. The origin of this receptor is a female donor in good health and CMV-seronegative. For the CDR3, the DNA is TGTGCCAGCAGCGTATTCGGGGATTCGGACGAGCAGTACTTC. Translation: CASSVFGDSDEQYF.